This T cell receptor beta chain was sequenced in a study of blood T cell repertoires in COVID-19 (dated by TCRdb to about 2020). For the study in its entirety: The collaborator samples originated in the United States, Italy and Spain and spanned the acute and convalescent phases of COVID-19. Nearly every sample came with metadata listing a de-identified subject ID, COVID-19 status, age in years and sex. Deeply sampled blood TCRbeta repertoires from subjects exposed to, actively infected with, or recovered from COVID-19 were included in the dataset. Samples came from the ongoing ImmuneRACE study (first 160 participants) plus 1,254 subjects from 6 global collaborators. The prospective study material was composed of cDNA or gDNA derived from T cells, B-cell-depleted T cells, or PBMCs. The repertoires were made available in a free public database intended to serve as a resource for research on the immune response to SARS-CoV-2. Where available, HLA class I and class II types were taken from metadata supplied by the sample provider and were not determined by assay-based typing. What the study reported, not specific to this receptor: The amount of clinical and demographic metadata varied by source and participant and was provided uncurated.

As concerns this clone: Its antigen is not yet known. No base qualities exist here, and no much larger clone lies one base off it.

Measured from the cysteine to the phenylalanine, the CDR3 is 15 residues long. Only the CDR3 region is kept as DNA, spanning 45 bases read in frame from base 1. The germline V gene sets CDR1 to SNHLY and CDR2 to FYNNEI. V lost 3 bases and J lost 7 bases; the stretch between them is 18 bases long. TCRbeta CDR3 regions were amplified from genomic DNA using the immunoSEQ Assay, a bias-controlled multiplex PCR. As for the original processing: The number of nucleated cells in each sample was estimated from the amplification of reference gene primers within the assay. To quantify the absolute abundance of each unique TCRbeta CDR3 rearrangement, sequence reads were collapsed and filtered. Productive Simpson clonality was computed per sample as the square root of Simpson's diversity index over productive rearrangements. Drawn from immuneACCESS, this table holds only the in-frame rearrangements with V and J called that TCRdb kept. Clones are partly lost; checked studies trace under half to an unresolved V gene and leave the rest unexplained. The DNA was the basis for D and trimming; V, J and clone size are from that table. Across this sample there are about 96,000 clones, with 80% seen only once. Approximately 8.7% of the sample belongs to the ten largest clones.

Another Seattle source contributed samples from volunteer blood donors who had recovered from COVID-19. The collaborating institutions used their own protocols to collect whole blood in K2EDTA tubes. For TCRbeta analysis, collaborator samples were shipped as frozen whole blood, as isolated PBMCs, or as DNA extracted from either sample type. This sequence uses TRBV2 and TRBJ1-1, and TRBD1 may be the D gene, going by 6 matching bases. Sequencing was done on a sample of peripheral blood. This clonotype was obtained from a man between 45 and 60 years old who had recovered from COVID-19. The DNA reads TGTGCCAGCAGTGAGGGGGCACCTGGGGTGGGTGAAGCTTTCTTT. It encodes CASSEGAPGVGEAFF.